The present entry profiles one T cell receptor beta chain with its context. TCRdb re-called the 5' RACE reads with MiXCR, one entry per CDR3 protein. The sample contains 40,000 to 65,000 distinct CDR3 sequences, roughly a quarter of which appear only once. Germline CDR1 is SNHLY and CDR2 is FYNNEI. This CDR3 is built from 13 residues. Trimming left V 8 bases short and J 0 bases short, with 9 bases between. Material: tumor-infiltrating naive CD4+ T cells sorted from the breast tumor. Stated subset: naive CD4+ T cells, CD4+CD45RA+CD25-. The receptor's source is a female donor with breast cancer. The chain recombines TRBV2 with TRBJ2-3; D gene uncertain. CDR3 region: CASDDISTDTQYF. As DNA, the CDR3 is TGTGCCAGCGATGACATCAGCACAGATACGCAGTATTTT.